A single sample is the source of the 6 T cell receptor beta chains below, sequenced in a study of cytomegalovirus exposure and HLA in healthy donors. With 60 Vbeta and 13 Jbeta primers, the PCR was carried out. The data were produced by immunoSEQ multiplex PCR, yet TCRdb's version contains in-frame clones alone and is incomplete. The data show 100,000 to 150,000 clones, with around 72% seen just once and 3.5% to 4.5% held by the top ten. The sample comprised PBMCs. The receptors were sampled from a man aged 25-40 years in good health and CMV-seronegative.

The chain combines TRBV5-1 with TRBJ1-1; maybe TRBD1 (6 bases). From germline, CDR1 is SGHRS and CDR2 YFSETQ. Trimming shortened V by 1 base and J by 7 bases, and 11 bases separated the two germline ends. CDR3 length: 13 residues. The CDR3 reads CASSLQQGDEAFF. The CDR3 DNA follows: TGCGCCAGCAGCTTGCAACAGGGCGATGAAGCTTTCTTT.

The chain recombines TRBV7-9 with TRBJ1-1, with D possibly being TRBD1 (6 bases). The CDR3 length is 16 residues. Looked up from germline, CDR1 is SEHNR and CDR2 is FQNEAQ (reference sequence). Trimming cost V 5 bases and J 4 bases, with 20 bases left between them. CDR3 coding DNA: TGTGCCAGCAGCCCACGTATTGGGGGCTCGGGCACTGAAGCTTTCTTT. This codes for CASSPRIGGSGTEAFF.

This clone came up a few times. The chain uses TRBV7-9 and TRBJ1-5; D remains ambiguous. CDR1 and CDR2 from the germline V gene are SEHNR and FQNEAQ (reference sequence). This CDR3 spans 13 amino acids. V was trimmed by 5 bases and J by 2 bases, leaving 7 bases between them. CDR3 region: CASSPAGNQPQHF. The CDR3, as DNA: TGTGCCAGCAGCCCCGCGGGCAATCAGCCCCAGCATTTT.

V and J are TRBV28 and TRBJ2-5, with 7 nucleotides matching TRBD1. The V gene's germline CDR1 is MDHEN and CDR2 SYDVKM. V shed 8 bases, J shed 11 bases, and the junction held 8 bases outside the gene matches. The CDR3 covers 11 residues. The CDR3 protein is CASHTQGEQYF. DNA for the CDR3: TGTGCCAGCCATACCCAGGGGGAGCAGTACTTC.

The chain couples TRBV30 to TRBJ1-1; no clear D gene. The CDR3 runs 16 residues. V lost 0 bases and J lost 2, with 16 bases in between. Per the germline V gene, CDR1 is GTSNPN and CDR2 is SVGIG (reference sequence). This chain's CDR3 is CAWSVYLRAHNTEAFF. In DNA form, the CDR3 reads TGTGCCTGGAGTGTTTATCTGCGGGCACATAACACTGAAGCTTTCTTT.

The table lists this clone with a few counts. V and J are TRBV11-2 and TRBJ2-7; D perhaps matches TRBD2 (6 bases). CDR1 is SGHAT, CDR2 FQNNGV, per germline. V lost 4 bases, J lost 0 bases, and 16 bases lay in between. CDR3 length equals 16 residues. CDR3 nucleotides: TGTGCCAGCAGCTCTCCTCGGAGGGGTGTCTCCTACGAGCAGTACTTC. Translating it yields CASSSPRRGVSYEQYF.